This is a list of T cell receptor beta chains from one sample in a study of blood T cell repertoires in COVID-19. The assay was immunoSEQ multiplex PCR, and TCRdb's table has in-frame clones only and misses some. The sample has around 200,000 clones, roughly 85% seen once; the top ten hold around 3.5%. Sequenced: PBMCs or T cells enriched from blood (not recorded which). All receptors derive from a woman between 40 and 55 years old with acute COVID-19. Both conserved end residues are part of each CDR3.

TRBV5-1,TRBJ1-3,CASSLGQGASGNTIYF
TRBV5-1,TRBJ1-2,CATSTTGANYGYTF
TRBV19,TRBJ1-1,CASSKFDRFATEAFF
TRBV6-5,TRBJ1-1,CASSSTRRHTEAFF
TRBV7-3,TRBJ2-6,CASSSPGQKASGANVLTF
TRBV7-9,TRBJ1-4,CASSLGQGQRELFF
TRBV5-1,TRBJ2-1,CASSGGQELGEQFF
TRBV29-1,TRBJ1-1,CSVDRGNTEAFF
TRBV7-9,TRBJ1-2,CASTLPGQGDYGYTF
TRBV9,TRBJ1-3,CASGGIAGNTIYF
TRBV4-3,TRBJ2-3,CASSQDRTGLSADTQYF
TRBV7-9,TRBJ1-4,CASRTATNEKLFF
TRBV11-2,TRBJ2-5,CASSLSPGLAGETQYF
TRBV25-1,TRBJ1-2,CASSLTSGASIYGYTF
TRBV29-1,TRBJ2-2,CSGSRGLPVSGELFF
TRBV25-1,TRBJ1-1,CASSGRWGQRAEAFF
TRBV6-2/TRBV6-3,TRBJ1-1,CASSYSSPNTEAFF
TRBV24-1,TRBJ2-1,CATSPRQGATEQFF
TRBV6-5,TRBJ2-7,CASSRSSYEQYF
TRBV18,TRBJ2-1,CASSPPGWDRGPYNEQFF
TRBV7-6,TRBJ1-1,CASSAGGRVGAEAFF
TRBV18,TRBJ1-5,CASSPTLGRVRIGSNQPQHF
TRBV27,TRBJ1-5,CASSLFLQGDNQPQHF
TRBV4-3,TRBJ2-7,CASSQDRATSGGPDTFEQYF
TRBV6-5,TRBJ1-2,CASSYSGGSGRGYTF
TRBV4-1,TRBJ2-3,CASSQVTGSTDTQYF
TRBV27,TRBJ1-2,CASSLSWGGLNYGYTF
TRBV6-5,TRBJ2-1,CASSPGTGFYNEQFF
TRBV19,TRBJ2-1,CASSINRGGEQFF
TRBV24-1,TRBJ2-5,CATSAPIGGPRGETQYF
TRBV7-3,TRBJ1-6,CASSSSTPGRGSPLHF
TRBV5-1,TRBJ1-5,CASSPDSYSNQPQHF
TRBV7-2,TRBJ2-1,CASSFPGGTYNEQFF
TRBV11-2,TRBJ2-3,CASSLRASGAGDTQYF
TRBV29-1,TRBJ1-2,CSVDPRVDGYTF
TRBV7-3,TRBJ1-1,CASRSGDRVNTEAFF
TRBV2,TRBJ1-2,CASSEGTANYGYTF
TRBV3-1/TRBV3-2,TRBJ2-5,CASSQVPGGTQYF
TRBV18,TRBJ1-4,CASSPDRGNEKLFF
TRBV9,TRBJ2-5,CASSQGTARETQYF
TRBV12-3/TRBV12-4,TRBJ2-5,CASSDFQETQYF
TRBV7-9,TRBJ2-7,CASSHAEGRHEQYF